These 18 T cell receptor beta chains came from one sample sequenced in a study of blood T cell repertoires in COVID-19. The data were produced by immunoSEQ multiplex PCR, yet TCRdb's version contains in-frame clones alone and is incomplete. This table holds tens of thousands of clones, about 90% found once. Sample: peripheral blood. These receptor sequences come from a man older than 75 with acute or convalescent COVID-19.

The chain is built from TRBV29-1 and TRBJ2-7, with D possibly TRBD2 on 5 matching bases. There are 14 residues in the CDR3. Deletions cut 1 base from V and 4 bases from J, with 14 bases between. Germline V lookup: CDR1 SQVTM, CDR2 ANQGSEA. CDR3 sequence: CSVEVGRERYEQYF. The DNA for the CDR3 is TGCAGCGTTGAAGTCGGCCGGGAAAGGTACGAGCAGTACTTC.

CDR3 DNA: TGTGCCAGCAGACCAGGGAACAAGCTCTACGAGCAGTACTTC. Its translation: CASRPGNKLYEQYF. The chain is built from TRBV7-9 and TRBJ2-7, with D possibly matching TRBD1 (5 bases). The CDR3 covers 14 residues. The V gene lost 6 bases and the J gene lost 3 bases, with 15 bases spanning the gap. Germline CDR1 and CDR2: SEHNR and FQNEAQ (reference sequence).

The chain's CDR3 is CASSQVGLYEQYF. CDR3 coding DNA: TGTGCCAGCAGCCAAGTCGGTCTCTACGAGCAGTACTTC. V is TRBV3-1 (or the pseudogene TRBV3-2) and J is TRBJ2-7; D call uncertain. Germline assignment: CDR1 LGHDT and CDR2 YNNKEL (reference sequence). V was shortened by 1 base and J by 3 bases, with 7 bases between the two germline ends. This CDR3 spans 13 amino acids.

The chain uses TRBV11-3 and TRBJ2-1; tentatively, D is TRBD2 (6 bases). This CDR3 is 15 amino acids long. V was clipped by 0 bases and J by 7 bases, with 13 bases between them. Germline V CDR1 and CDR2: SGHNT, YENEEA. This CDR3 reads CASSLDGAGRNEQFF. Written as DNA, the CDR3 is TGTGCCAGCAGCTTAGATGGGGCAGGGAGGAATGAGCAGTTCTTC.

The CDR3: CASSFLGQKLVDTQYF. CDR3 sequence (DNA): TGTGCCAGCAGCTTCCTGGGACAGAAGCTCGTCGATACGCAGTATTTT. The V call is TRBV6-2 or TRBV6-3, the J call TRBJ2-3, with TRBD1 matching 7 bases. This CDR3 contains 16 residues. With 6 bases clipped from V and 6 bases from J, the junction kept 15 bases outside the gene matches. Germline values: CDR1 MNHEY, CDR2 SVGEGT.

The V gene is TRBV14, the J gene TRBJ2-1; a weak D match, TRBD2 (5 bases). From germline, CDR1 is SGHDN and CDR2 FVKESK. The CDR3 loop spans 18 amino acids. Trimming shortened V by 2 bases and J by 3 bases, and 20 bases separated the two germline ends. The DNA of the CDR3 is TGTGCCAGCAGCCAAAGCTACGGGGAAGGCTACTACTACAATGAGCAGTTCTTC. Its translation: CASSQSYGEGYYYNEQFF.

V usage is TRBV5-1 and J usage is TRBJ1-1, with 7 bases that match TRBD1. The germline gives CDR1 SGHRS, CDR2 YFSETQ. The CDR3 sequence is 14 residues long. V trimming: 3 bases; J trimming: 0 bases; junction bases outside the gene matches: 2. The CDR3 here is CASSWTGMNTEAFF. The CDR3 coding sequence is TGCGCCAGCAGCTGGACAGGCATGAACACTGAAGCTTTCTTT. Filled out from reference TRBV5-1 and TRBJ1-1, the complete variable domain reads KAGVTQTPRYLIKTRGQQVTLSCSPISGHRSVSWYQQTPGQGLQFLFEYFSETQRNKGNFPGRFSGRQFSNSRSEMNVSTLELGDSALYLCASSWTGMNTEAFFGQGTRLTVV.

The chain links TRBV30 to TRBJ1-5; 8 bases agree with TRBD1. This CDR3 spans 14 amino acids. Trimming removed 2 bases from V and 2 bases from J; junction bases left unmatched: 2. Germline loops: CDR1 GTSNPN, CDR2 SVGIG (reference sequence). CDR3 sequence reads: CAWSKDRGNQPQHF. CDR3 nucleotide sequence: TGTGCCTGGAGTAAGGACAGGGGCAATCAGCCCCAGCATTTT.

The rearrangement links TRBV7-2 to TRBJ1-2; 8 bases are shared with TRBD1. Germline assignment: CDR1 SGHTA and CDR2 FQGNSA. The CDR3 covers 14 residues. The V and J ends lost 3 bases and 4 bases, in that order; junction bases with no gene match: 4. The CDR3 DNA reads TGTGCCAGCAGCTTCGACAGGGGCGGCTATGGCTACACCTTC. Protein product: CASSFDRGGYGYTF.

J is TRBJ2-5 and V is TRBV5-4, with D possibly TRBD2 on 5 matching bases. Trimming removed 0 bases from V and 5 bases from J, with 8 bases in between. From germline, CDR1 is SGHNT and CDR2 YYREEE (reference sequence). This CDR3 has 13 residues. The CDR3 sequence is CASSLGGLETQYF. CDR3 DNA: TGTGCCAGCAGCTTGGGAGGGCTTGAGACCCAGTACTTC. The variable domain in full, completed from reference TRBV5-4 and TRBJ2-5, reads ETGVTQSPTHLIKTRGQQVTLRCSSQSGHNTVSWYQQALGQGPQFIFQYYREEENGRGNFPPRFSGLQFPNYSSELNVNALELDDSALYLCASSLGGLETQYFGPGTRLLVL.

This chain joins TRBV21-1 and TRBJ2-6; the listed D gene, TRBD1, was not tested against the DNA. TRBV21-1 is flagged as a pseudogene. The CDR3 extends over 18 amino acids. The CDR3: CASSNGNQGLSGANVLTF. Here the CDR3 DNA reads TGTGCCAGCAGCAACGGGAATCAGGGGTTATCTGGGGCCAACGTCCTGACTTTC.

The V gene is TRBV4-2, the J gene TRBJ1-1, with 7 bases fitting TRBD1. CDR1 and CDR2 from the germline V gene are LGHNA and YNFKEQ. The V and J ends lost 5 bases and 6 bases, in that order; junction bases with no gene match: 6. The CDR3 sequence is 13 residues long. Written as DNA, the CDR3 is TGTGCCAGCAGCAGACAGGGTACGTCTGAAGCTTTCTTT. It yields the protein CASSRQGTSEAFF.

The genes are TRBV18 and TRBJ2-7, with 10 positions matching TRBD1. The germline V gene encodes CDR1 KGHSH and CDR2 LQKENI. The CDR3 totals 15 residues. The V gene end was trimmed by 2 bases and the J gene end by 4 bases; junction bases not matched to a gene: 5. CDR3 coding DNA: TGTGCCAGCTCACCAGGGACAGGGGTCTTGTACGAGCAGTACTTC. Residues: CASSPGTGVLYEQYF. The variable domain in full, with the rest retrieved from reference TRBV18 and TRBJ2-7, is NAGVMQNPRHLVRRRGQEARLRCSPMKGHSHVYWYRQLPEEGLKFMVYLQKENIIDESGMPKERFSAEFPKEGPSILRIQQVVRGDSAAYFCASSPGTGVLYEQYFGPGTRLTVT.

The J gene is TRBJ1-5, the V gene TRBV5-6, with 7 bases that match TRBD1. V shed 0 bases, J shed 7 bases, and the junction held 10 bases outside the gene matches. The length of the CDR3 is 16 residues. CDR1 and CDR2 (germline): SGHDT, YYEEEE. CDR3 DNA: TGTGCCAGCAGCTTGGGACTGACAGGGATAGGACAGCCCCAGCATTTT. Translating gives CASSLGLTGIGQPQHF.

This clone was counted a few times. V and J are TRBV7-3 and TRBJ2-2; D perhaps matches TRBD1 (5 bases). V was shortened by 2 bases and J by 4 bases, with 5 bases between the two germline ends. CDR3 length: 13 residues. From germline, CDR1 is SGHTA and CDR2 FQGTGA. The CDR3 DNA follows: TGTGCCAGCAGCTTACAGGGCACCGGGGAGCTGTTTTTT. Translated, it gives CASSLQGTGELFF.

The chain has TRBV10-2 and TRBJ1-1; 8 bases agree with TRBD1. CDR1 is WSHSY, CDR2 SAAADI, per germline. V gave up 6 bases and J gave up 1 base; unmatched junction bases: 7. CDR3 length equals 15 residues. The chain's CDR3 is CASRNQGAGNTEAFF. CDR3 DNA: TGCGCCAGCAGAAACCAGGGGGCGGGGAACACTGAAGCTTTCTTT.

The chain couples TRBV10-3 to TRBJ1-2, with 10 bases that match TRBD1. The CDR3 runs to 17 residues. V was pared by 0 bases and J by 4 bases, with 8 bases of the junction left unmatched. The germline V gene encodes CDR1 ENHRY and CDR2 SYGVKD. CDR3 bases: TGTGCCATCAGTGAGTCGATTGGTCGGACAGGGGGCTATGGCTACACCTTC. This translates into CAISESIGRTGGYGYTF.

The chain employs TRBV18 and TRBJ1-1, with D possibly being TRBD1 (6 bases). Germline V CDR1 and CDR2: KGHSH, LQKENI. CDR3 length: 15 residues. V lost 0 bases, J lost 5 bases, and 13 bases lay in between. The CDR3 sequence: CASSPPNRETTEAFF. CDR3 bases: TGTGCCAGCTCACCACCGAACAGGGAGACAACTGAAGCTTTCTTT.